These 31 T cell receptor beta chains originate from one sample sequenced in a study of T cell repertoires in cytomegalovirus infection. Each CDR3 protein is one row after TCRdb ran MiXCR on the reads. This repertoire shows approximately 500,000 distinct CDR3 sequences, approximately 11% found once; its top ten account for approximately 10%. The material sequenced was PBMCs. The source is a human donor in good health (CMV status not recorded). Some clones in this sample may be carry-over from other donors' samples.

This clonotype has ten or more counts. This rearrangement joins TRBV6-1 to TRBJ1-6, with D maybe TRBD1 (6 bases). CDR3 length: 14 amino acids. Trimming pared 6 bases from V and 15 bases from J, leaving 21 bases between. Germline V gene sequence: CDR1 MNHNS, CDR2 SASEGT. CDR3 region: CASSNPGHPIRLHF. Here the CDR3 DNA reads TGTGCCAGCAGCAATCCGGGACACCCCATTCGCCTCCACTTT.

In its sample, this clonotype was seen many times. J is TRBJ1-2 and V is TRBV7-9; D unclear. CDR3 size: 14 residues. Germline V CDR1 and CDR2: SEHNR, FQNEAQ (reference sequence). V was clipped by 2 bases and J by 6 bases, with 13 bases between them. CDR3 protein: CASSLTPQYHGYTF. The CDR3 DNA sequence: TGTGCCAGCAGCTTAACGCCCCAATACCATGGCTACACCTTC.

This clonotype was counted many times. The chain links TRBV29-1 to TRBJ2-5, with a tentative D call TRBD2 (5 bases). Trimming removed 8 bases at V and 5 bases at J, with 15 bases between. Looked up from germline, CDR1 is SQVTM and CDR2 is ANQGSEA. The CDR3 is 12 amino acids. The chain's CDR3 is CSYQPGGETQYF. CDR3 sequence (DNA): TGCAGCTATCAACCAGGCGGGGAGACCCAGTACTTC.

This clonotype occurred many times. In nucleotides, the CDR3 is TGCGCCAGCAGCTTGGCTAGGGGGGACACTGAAGCTTTCTTT. This gives the protein CASSLARGDTEAFF. The chain combines TRBV5-1 with TRBJ1-1, with D maybe TRBD1 (6 bases). V lost 0 bases, J lost 3 bases, and 9 bases lay in between. This CDR3 spans 14 amino acids. Germline V gene sequence: CDR1 SGHRS, CDR2 YFSETQ.

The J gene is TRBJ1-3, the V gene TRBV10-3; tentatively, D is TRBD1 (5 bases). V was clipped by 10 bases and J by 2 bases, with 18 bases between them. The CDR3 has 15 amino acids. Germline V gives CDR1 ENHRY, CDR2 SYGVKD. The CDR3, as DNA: TGTGCCACCTCGTCCAGGGATAGAACTGGAAACACCATATATTTT. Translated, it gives CATSSRDRTGNTIYF.

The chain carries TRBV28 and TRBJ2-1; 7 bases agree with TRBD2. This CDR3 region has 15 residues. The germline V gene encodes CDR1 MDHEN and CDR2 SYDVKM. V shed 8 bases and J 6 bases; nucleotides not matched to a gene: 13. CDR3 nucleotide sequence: TGTGCCAGCCCGAGAAGCCTAGCGGATGTCAATGAGCAGTTCTTC. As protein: CASPRSLADVNEQFF.

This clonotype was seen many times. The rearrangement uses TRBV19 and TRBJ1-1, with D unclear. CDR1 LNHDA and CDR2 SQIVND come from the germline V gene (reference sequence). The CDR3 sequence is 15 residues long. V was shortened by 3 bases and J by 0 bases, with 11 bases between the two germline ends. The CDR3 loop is CASSIQAPLNTEAFF. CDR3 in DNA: TGTGCCAGTAGTATTCAGGCCCCGCTGAACACTGAAGCTTTCTTT.

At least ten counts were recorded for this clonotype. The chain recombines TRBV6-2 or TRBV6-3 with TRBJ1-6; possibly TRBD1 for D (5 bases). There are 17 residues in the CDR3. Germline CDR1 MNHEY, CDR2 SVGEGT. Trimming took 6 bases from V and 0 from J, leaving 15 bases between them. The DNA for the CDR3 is TGTGCCAGCAGCCCCAGGGCGAGAAGCTCCTATAATTCACCCCTCCACTTT. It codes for CASSPRARSSYNSPLHF.

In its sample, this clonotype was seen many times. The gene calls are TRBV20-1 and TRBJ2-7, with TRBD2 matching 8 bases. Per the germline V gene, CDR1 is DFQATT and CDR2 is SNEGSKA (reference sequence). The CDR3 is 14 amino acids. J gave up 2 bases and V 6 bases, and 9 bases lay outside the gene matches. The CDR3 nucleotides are TGCAGTGCCAACCTAGCGGGCAATACCTACGAGCAGTACTTC. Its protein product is CSANLAGNTYEQYF.

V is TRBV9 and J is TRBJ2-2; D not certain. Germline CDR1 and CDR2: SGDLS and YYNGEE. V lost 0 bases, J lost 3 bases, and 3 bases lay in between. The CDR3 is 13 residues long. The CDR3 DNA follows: TGTGCCAGCAGCGTAGTCCACACCGGGGAGCTGTTTTTT. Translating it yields CASSVVHTGELFF.

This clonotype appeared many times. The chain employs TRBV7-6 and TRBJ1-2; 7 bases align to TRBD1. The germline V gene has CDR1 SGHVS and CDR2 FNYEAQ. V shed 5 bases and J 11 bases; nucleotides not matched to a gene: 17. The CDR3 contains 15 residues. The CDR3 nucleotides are TGTGCCAGCAGCCCCGGCACAGGGGTCGGCTGGCCGTACACCTTC. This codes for CASSPGTGVGWPYTF.

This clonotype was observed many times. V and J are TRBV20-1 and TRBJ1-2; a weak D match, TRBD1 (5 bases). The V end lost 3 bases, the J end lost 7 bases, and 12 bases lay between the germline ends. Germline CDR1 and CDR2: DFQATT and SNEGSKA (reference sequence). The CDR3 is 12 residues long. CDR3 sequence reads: CSARGPLSGYTF. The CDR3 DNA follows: TGCAGTGCTAGGGGGCCACTCAGTGGCTACACCTTC.

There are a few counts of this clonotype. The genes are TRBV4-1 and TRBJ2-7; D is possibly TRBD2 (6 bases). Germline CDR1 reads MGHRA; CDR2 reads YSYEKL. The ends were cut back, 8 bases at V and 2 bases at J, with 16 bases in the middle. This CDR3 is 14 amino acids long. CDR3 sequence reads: CASAKNGGPYEQYF. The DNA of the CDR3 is TGCGCCAGCGCGAAGAACGGGGGTCCCTACGAGCAGTACTTC.

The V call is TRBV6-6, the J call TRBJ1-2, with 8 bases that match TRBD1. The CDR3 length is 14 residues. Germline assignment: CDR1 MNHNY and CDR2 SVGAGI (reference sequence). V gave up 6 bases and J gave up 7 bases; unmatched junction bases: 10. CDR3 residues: CASRVRGPRSGYTF. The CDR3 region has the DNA TGTGCCAGCAGGGTCAGGGGGCCCCGGAGTGGCTACACCTTC.

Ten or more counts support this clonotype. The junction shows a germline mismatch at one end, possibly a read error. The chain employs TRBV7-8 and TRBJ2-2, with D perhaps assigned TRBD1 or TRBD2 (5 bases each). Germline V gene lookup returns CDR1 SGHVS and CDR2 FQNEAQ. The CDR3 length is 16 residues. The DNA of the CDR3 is TGTGCCAGCAGCCCCCTGGGGACCCGGAACAGCGGGGAGCTGTTTTTT. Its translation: CASSPLGTRNSGELFF.

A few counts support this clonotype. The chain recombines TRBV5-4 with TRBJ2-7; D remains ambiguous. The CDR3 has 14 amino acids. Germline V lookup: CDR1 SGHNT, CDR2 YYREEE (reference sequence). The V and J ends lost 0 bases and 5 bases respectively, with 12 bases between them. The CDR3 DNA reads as TGTGCCAGCAGCTTGGCCGCTAGGAACAACGAGCAGTACTTC. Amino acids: CASSLAARNNEQYF.

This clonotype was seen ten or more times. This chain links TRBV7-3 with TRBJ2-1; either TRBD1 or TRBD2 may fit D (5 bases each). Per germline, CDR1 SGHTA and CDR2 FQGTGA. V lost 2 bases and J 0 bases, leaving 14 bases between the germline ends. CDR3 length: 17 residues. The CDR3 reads CASSLGTGAGSYNEQFF. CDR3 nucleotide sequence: TGTGCCAGCAGCTTAGGGACCGGCGCTGGCTCCTACAATGAGCAGTTCTTC.

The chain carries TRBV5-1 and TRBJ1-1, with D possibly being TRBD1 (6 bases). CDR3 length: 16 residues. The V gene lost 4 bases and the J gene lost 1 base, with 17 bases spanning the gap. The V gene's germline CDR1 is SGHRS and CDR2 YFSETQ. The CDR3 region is CASSAYRVGRNTEAFF. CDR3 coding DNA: TGCGCCAGCAGCGCATACAGGGTCGGTCGGAACACTGAAGCTTTCTTT.

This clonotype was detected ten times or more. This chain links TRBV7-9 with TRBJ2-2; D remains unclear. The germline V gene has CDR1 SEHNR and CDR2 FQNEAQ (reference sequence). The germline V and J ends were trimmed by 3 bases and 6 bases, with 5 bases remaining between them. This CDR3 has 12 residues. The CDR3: CASSLTAGELFF. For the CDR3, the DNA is TGTGCCAGCAGCTTGACGGCCGGGGAGCTGTTTTTT.

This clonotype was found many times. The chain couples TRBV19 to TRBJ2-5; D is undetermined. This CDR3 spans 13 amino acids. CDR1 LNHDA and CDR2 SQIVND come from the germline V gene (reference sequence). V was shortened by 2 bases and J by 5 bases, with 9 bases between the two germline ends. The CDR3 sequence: CASSIKRAETQYF. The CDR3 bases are TGTGCCAGTAGTATAAAGAGAGCTGAGACCCAGTACTTC.

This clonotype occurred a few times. CDR3 in amino acids: CAWTPVAGVDEQFF. DNA for the CDR3: TGTGCCTGGACCCCCGTAGCGGGAGTAGATGAGCAGTTCTTC. The chain uses TRBV30 and TRBJ2-1; 9 nucleotides line up with TRBD2. Unmatched junction bases numbered 9, after V lost 4 bases and J lost 8 bases. The CDR3 covers 14 residues. The V gene's germline CDR1 is GTSNPN and CDR2 SVGIG (reference sequence).

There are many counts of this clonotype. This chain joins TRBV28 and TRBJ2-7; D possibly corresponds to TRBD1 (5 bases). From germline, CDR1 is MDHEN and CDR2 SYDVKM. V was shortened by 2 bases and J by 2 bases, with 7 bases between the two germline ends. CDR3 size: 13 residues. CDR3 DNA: TGTGCCAGCAGTTTAGTCAGGGCCTACGAGCAGTACTTC. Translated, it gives CASSLVRAYEQYF.

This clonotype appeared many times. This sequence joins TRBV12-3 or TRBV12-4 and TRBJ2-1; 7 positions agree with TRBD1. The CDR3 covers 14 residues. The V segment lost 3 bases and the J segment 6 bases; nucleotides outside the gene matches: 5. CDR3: CASSFDRVSNEQFF. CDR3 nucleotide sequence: TGTGCCAGCAGTTTTGACAGGGTTAGCAATGAGCAGTTCTTC.

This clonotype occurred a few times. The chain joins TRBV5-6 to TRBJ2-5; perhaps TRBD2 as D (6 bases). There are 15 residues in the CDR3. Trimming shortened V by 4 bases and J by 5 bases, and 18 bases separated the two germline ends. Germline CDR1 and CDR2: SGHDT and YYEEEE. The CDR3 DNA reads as TGTGCCAGCAGCACCGGCCCGGTTCGGGGGGAGACCCAGTACTTC. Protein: CASSTGPVRGETQYF.

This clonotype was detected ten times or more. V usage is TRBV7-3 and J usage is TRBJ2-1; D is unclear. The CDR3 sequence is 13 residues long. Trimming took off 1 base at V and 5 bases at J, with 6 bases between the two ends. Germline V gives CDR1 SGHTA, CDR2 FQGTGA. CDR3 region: CASSLIRNNEQFF. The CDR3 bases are TGTGCCAGCAGCTTAATTAGGAACAATGAGCAGTTCTTC.

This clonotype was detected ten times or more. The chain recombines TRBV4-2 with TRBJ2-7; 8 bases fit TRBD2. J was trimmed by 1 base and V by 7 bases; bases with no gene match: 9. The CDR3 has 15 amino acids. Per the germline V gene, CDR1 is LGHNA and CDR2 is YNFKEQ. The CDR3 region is CASTEAAGESYEQYF. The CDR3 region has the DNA TGTGCCAGCACCGAAGCAGCGGGAGAATCCTACGAGCAGTACTTC.

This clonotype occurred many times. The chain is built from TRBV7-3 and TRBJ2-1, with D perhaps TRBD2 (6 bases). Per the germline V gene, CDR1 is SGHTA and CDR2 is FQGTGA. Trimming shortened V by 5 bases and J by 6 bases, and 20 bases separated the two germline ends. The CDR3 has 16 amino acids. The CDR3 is CASSPNRLVRGNEQFF. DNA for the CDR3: TGTGCCAGCAGCCCCAATCGACTAGTTCGAGGCAATGAGCAGTTCTTC.

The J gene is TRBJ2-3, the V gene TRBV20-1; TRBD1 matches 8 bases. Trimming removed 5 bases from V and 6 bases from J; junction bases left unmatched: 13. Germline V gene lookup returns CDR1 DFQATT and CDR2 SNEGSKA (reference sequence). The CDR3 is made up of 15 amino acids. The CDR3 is CSALSSGGVPDTQYF. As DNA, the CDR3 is TGCAGTGCTCTGTCTTCAGGGGGCGTCCCCGATACGCAGTATTTT.

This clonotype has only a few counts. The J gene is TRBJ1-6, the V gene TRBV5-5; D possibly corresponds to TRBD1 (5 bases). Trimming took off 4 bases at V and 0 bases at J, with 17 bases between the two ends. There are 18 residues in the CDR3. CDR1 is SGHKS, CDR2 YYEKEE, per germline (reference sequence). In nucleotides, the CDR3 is TGTGCCAGCAGCGACGACGGACACTTGAGCTCCTATAATTCACCCCTCCACTTT. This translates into CASSDDGHLSSYNSPLHF. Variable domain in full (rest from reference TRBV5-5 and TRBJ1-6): DAGVTQSPTHLIKTRGQQVTLRCSPISGHKSVSWYQQVLGQGPQFIFQYYEKEERGRGNFPDRFSARQFPNYSSELNVNALLLGDSALYLCASSDDGHLSSYNSPLHFGNGTRLTVT.

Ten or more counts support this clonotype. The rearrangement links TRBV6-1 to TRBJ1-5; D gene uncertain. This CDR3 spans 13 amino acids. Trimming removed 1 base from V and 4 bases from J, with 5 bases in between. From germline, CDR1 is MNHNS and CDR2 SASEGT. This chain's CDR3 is CASSEVANQPQHF. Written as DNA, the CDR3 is TGTGCCAGCAGTGAAGTGGCTAATCAGCCCCAGCATTTT.

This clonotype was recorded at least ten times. Here the CDR3 reads CASSLGQGVTDTQYF. The CDR3 region has the DNA TGTGCCAGCAGTTTGGGGCAGGGGGTCACAGATACGCAGTATTTT. The chain couples TRBV27 to TRBJ2-3; 7 nucleotides match TRBD1. CDR3 length equals 15 residues. V shed 3 bases, J shed 2 bases, and the junction held 5 bases outside the gene matches. Germline lookup yields CDR1 MNHEY and CDR2 SMNVEV (reference sequence).